This T cell receptor (beta chain) comes out of a study of OX40 agonist ivuxolimab in advanced cancers. Overall study results and limits: At 0.1 to 3.0 mg/kg and by week 6, CD4+ and CD8+ T cells in the blood had expanded clonally. Normalized T-cell clonal expansion was also low in a subset of nonresponders. There were, on average, more expanded clones in CD8+ T cells than in CD4+. Partial responders at 0.1-3.0 mg/kg showed near-lowest clonal expansion.

Trimming took 2 bases from V and 4 from J, leaving 11 bases between them. The CDR3 runs to 14 residues. CDR1 SGDLS and CDR2 YYNGEE come from the germline V gene. About this clone itself: Its antigen is undetermined.

Using immunoSEQ multiplex PCR, the repertoire was profiled, and TCRdb retains in-frame clones only, with some absent. This table has approximately 77,000 clones, about 90% appearing once. This sequence originates from an adult with an advanced solid tumor such as melanoma, head and neck, liver or kidney cancer. This sequence joins TRBV9 and TRBJ2-3; possible D gene TRBD2, 6 bases. The sequencing used CD4+ or CD8+ T cells sorted from blood, collected in a trial of the OX40 agonist ivuxolimab. Written as DNA, the CDR3 is TGTGCCAGCAGCGTGACTAGGGGCTCAGATACGCAGTATTTT. Protein product: CASSVTRGSDTQYF. Full variable domain (rest looked up from reference TRBV9 and TRBJ2-3): DSGVTQTPKHLITATGQRVTLRCSPRSGDLSVYWYQQSLDQGLQFLIQYYNGEERAKGNILERFSAQQFPDLHSELNLSSLELGDSALYFCASSVTRGSDTQYFGPGTRLTVL.